The rows below give T cell receptor beta chains drawn from one sample of a study of blood T cell repertoires in COVID-19. The protocol was immunoSEQ multiplex PCR, while the TCRdb copy is restricted to in-frame clones and leaves out a portion. The data contain about 160,000 clones, about 90% of them seen just once; the ten biggest clones take up roughly 6.1%. Sequences were obtained from peripheral blood. Receptors originate from a man older than 75 with acute or convalescent COVID-19. Both conserved end residues are part of each CDR3. Fields, in order: J gene, V gene, CDR3 protein.

TRBJ2-1	TRBV6-2/TRBV6-3	CASSYAGQANEQFF
TRBJ2-1	TRBV7-7	CASSQTGEAYNEQFF
TRBJ2-7	TRBV27	CASSFGLAGGRIYYEQYF
TRBJ1-4	TRBV27	CASSPQGTNEKLFF
TRBJ2-3	TRBV30	CAWTGFRSTDTQYF
TRBJ2-5	TRBV2	CASSGSSPETQYF
TRBJ1-6	TRBV28	CASSLVRLNSPLHF
TRBJ1-1	TRBV5-1	CASSKGQNTEAFF
TRBJ2-7	TRBV6-2/TRBV6-3	CASSPSYEQYF
TRBJ1-6	TRBV27	CASRQGITGSPLHF
TRBJ1-2	TRBV27	CASSRDREVVRGYTF
TRBJ2-4	TRBV7-9	CASSLDSSVAKNIQYF
TRBJ1-6	TRBV20-1	CSASPSSYNSPLHF
TRBJ2-3	TRBV7-3	CASSLTLGAGAADTQYF
TRBJ2-7	TRBV4-2	CASSQVATGEGFYEQYF
TRBJ2-3	TRBV3-1/TRBV3-2	CASSPAGGLDTQYF
TRBJ2-3	TRBV5-1	CASSELLMGGIADTQYF
TRBJ2-3	TRBV20-1	CSASRPRGDSTDTQYF
TRBJ2-2	TRBV3-1/TRBV3-2	CASSQGGQGTGELFF
TRBJ1-6	TRBV11-2	CASSLESWRQHNSPLHF
TRBJ2-3	TRBV24-1	CATSDFPLAGGNTDTQYF
TRBJ2-7	TRBV5-5	CASSLGQLLSYEQYF
TRBJ2-7	TRBV28	CASRLGTVFDYEQYF
TRBJ1-4	TRBV24-1	CATSGGNNEKLFF
TRBJ2-4	TRBV6-1	CASSAKGALGLAKNIQYF
TRBJ2-1	TRBV28	CASGLGGAYNEQFF
TRBJ2-3	TRBV19	CASSIVSGSTDTQYF
TRBJ2-1	TRBV11-3	CASSQTGTLYNEQFF
TRBJ2-2	TRBV24-1	CATSDPSRAGLANRGSTGELFF
TRBJ2-5	TRBV7-3	CASSYRAAGGRETQYF
TRBJ1-6	TRBV27	CASSLGGRGNSPLHF
TRBJ2-2	TRBV11-2	CASSLARPGTGTGELFF
TRBJ1-6	TRBV30	CAWKLTGAASNSPLHF
TRBJ1-1	TRBV7-8	CASSLMTGQTGRRTEAFF
TRBJ2-7	TRBV7-8	CASSLLDKAYEQYF
TRBJ1-2	TRBV4-1	CASSQPPGQGARKDGYTF
TRBJ1-2	TRBV5-1	CASSSEGQGTYGYTF
TRBJ1-2	TRBV29-1	CSVVGQGTGYGYTF
TRBJ1-1	TRBV9	CASSVASGSGGNTEAFF
TRBJ1-4	TRBV28	CASRQEWPNEKLFF
TRBJ2-2	TRBV10-1	CASGGGAVTGELFF
TRBJ2-2	TRBV24-1	CATSDLRQNTGELFF
TRBJ1-2	TRBV29-1	CSVDSTRTAYYGYTF
TRBJ2-1	TRBV7-2	CASSLASSTYNEQFF
TRBJ1-5	TRBV28	CASSLDRSLGNQPQHF
TRBJ1-3	TRBV7-2	CASSLDRGTGNTIYF
TRBJ2-1	TRBV5-5	CASSPELGRPNEQFF
TRBJ2-1	TRBV29-1	CSHSGNSGNEQFF
TRBJ2-6	TRBV5-8	CASSFRVGANVLTF
TRBJ1-1	TRBV28	CASTDKIKAFF
TRBJ2-5	TRBV5-1	CASSLTGTGSETQYF
TRBJ2-1	TRBV3-1/TRBV3-2	CASSRLAGVGSQFF